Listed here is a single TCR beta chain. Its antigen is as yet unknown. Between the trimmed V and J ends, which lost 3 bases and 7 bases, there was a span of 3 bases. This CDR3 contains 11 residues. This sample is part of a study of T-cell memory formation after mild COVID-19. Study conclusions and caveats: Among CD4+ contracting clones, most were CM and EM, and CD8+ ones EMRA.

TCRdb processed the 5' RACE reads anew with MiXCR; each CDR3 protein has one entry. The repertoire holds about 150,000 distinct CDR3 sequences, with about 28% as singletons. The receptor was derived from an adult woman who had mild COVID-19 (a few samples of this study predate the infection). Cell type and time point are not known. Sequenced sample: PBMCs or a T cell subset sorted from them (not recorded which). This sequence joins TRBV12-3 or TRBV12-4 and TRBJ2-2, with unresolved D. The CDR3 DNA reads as TGTGCCAGCAGTTTGATCGGGGAGCTGTTTTTT. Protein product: CASSLIGELFF.